This T cell receptor beta chain was profiled in a study of T cell responses to AZD1222 COVID-19 vaccine. The study's findings and limits: With dominance at 160-218 and 743-854, vaccine-associated CD4 TCRs spanned spike.

The V end was cut by 2 bases, the J end by 4 bases, with 22 bases between. This CDR3 has 18 residues. Note on this clone: What it binds is not known.

Libraries were prepared by immunoSEQ multiplex PCR; TCRdb keeps only in-frame clonotypes and omits some of them. The sample shows approximately 150,000 clones, nearly 95% of them seen only once. The sequence was collected from an adult in good health. This chain connects TRBV5-3 to TRBJ1-3; D gene unclear. TRBV5-3 is flagged as an ORF with uncertain function. The material was peripheral blood, obtained on day 0 of AZD1222 vaccination. The CDR3 loop is CARSFSDGFARSGNTIYF. The CDR3 DNA reads TGTGCCAGAAGCTTTAGCGACGGCTTCGCCCGCTCGGGAAACACCATATATTTT.